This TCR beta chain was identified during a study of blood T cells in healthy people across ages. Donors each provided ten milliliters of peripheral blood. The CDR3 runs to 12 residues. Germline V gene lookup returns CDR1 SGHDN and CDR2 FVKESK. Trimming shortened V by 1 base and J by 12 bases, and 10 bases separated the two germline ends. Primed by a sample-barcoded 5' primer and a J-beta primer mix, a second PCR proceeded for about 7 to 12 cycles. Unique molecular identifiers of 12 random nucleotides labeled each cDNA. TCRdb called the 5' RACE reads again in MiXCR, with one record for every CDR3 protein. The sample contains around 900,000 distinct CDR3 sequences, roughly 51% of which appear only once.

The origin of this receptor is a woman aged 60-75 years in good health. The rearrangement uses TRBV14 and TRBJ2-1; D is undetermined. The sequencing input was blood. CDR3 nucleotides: TGTGCCAGCAGCCAAGTGGGGTCAGGGCAGTTCTTC. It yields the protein CASSQVGSGQFF.